This T cell receptor beta chain was identified in a study of vaccination and CD4 T cells after COVID-19. Study-level information: The stimulus for the cells was overlapping spike peptides derived from SARS-CoV-2, HCoV-NL63, HCoV-OC43 and HCoV-229E.

Once obtained from cultured CD4+ T cells, the DNA was sequenced using the Oncomine TCR Beta short-read assay. TCRdb fed the PCR reads into MiXCR, producing one record per CDR3 protein. The sample holds approximately 15,000 distinct CDR3 sequences, roughly 50% seen once. This clonotype was observed a few times. Its antigen is not identified. No DNA is shown, since the ends of the CDR3 on it are uncertain; the CDR3 is the one TCRdb lists. As to treatment: roughly ten-day PBMC culture with coronavirus spike peptide pools or control peptides (ViraFEST assay). Germline V gene lookup returns CDR1 SGHVS and CDR2 FNYEAQ. With termini counted, the CDR3 has 17 amino acids.

The sample taken for sequencing was CD4+ T cells from blood, cultured in vitro. The TCR was taken from a human donor who had recovered from COVID-19. V and J are TRBV7-6 and TRBJ1-2; the table's D call TRBD1 went unverified against the DNA. The CDR3 is CASSLGDSGQLVGLGTF.